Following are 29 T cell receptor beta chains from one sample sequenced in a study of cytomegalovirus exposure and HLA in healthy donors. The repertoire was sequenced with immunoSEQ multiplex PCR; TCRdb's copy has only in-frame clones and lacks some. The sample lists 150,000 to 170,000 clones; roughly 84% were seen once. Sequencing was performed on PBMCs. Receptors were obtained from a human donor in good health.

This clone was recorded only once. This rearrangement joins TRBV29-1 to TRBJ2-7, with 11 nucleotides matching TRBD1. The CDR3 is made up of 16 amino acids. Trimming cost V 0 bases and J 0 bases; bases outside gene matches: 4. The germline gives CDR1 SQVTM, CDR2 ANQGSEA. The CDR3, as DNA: TGCAGCGTTGAAGAGAACGGGACAGGGGGCTCCTACGAGCAGTACTTC. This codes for CSVEENGTGGSYEQYF.

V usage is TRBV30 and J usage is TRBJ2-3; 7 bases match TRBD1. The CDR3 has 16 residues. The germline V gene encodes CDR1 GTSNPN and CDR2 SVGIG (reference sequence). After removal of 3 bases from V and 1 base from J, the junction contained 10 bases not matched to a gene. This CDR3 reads CAWRGNRGRGTDTQYF. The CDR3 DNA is TGTGCCTGGAGGGGGAACAGGGGAAGGGGCACAGATACGCAGTATTTT.

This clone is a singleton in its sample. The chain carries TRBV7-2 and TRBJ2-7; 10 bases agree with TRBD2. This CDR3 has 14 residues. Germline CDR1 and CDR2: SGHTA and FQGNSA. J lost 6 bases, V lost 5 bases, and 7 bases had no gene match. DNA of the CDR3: TGTGCCAGCAGCGCAGCGGGAGGGCCCCTCGAGCAGTACTTC. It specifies CASSAAGGPLEQYF.

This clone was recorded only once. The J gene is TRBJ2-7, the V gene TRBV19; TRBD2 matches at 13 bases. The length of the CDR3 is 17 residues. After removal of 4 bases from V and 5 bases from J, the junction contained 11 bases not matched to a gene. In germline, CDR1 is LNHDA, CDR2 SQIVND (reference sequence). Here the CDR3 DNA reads TGTGCCAGTAGTACTGACAGGACTAGCGGGAGTACCAACGAGCAGTACTTC. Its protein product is CASSTDRTSGSTNEQYF. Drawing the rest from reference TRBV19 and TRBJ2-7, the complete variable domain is DGGITQSPKYLFRKEGQNVTLSCEQNLNHDAMYWYRQDPGQGLRLIYYSQIVNDFQKGDIAEGYSVSREKKESFPLTVTSAQKNPTAFYLCASSTDRTSGSTNEQYFGPGTRLTVT.

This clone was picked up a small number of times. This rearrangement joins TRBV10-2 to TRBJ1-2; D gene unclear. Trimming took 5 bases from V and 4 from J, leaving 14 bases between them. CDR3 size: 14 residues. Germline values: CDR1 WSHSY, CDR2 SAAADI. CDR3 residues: CASSIQNTSYGYTF. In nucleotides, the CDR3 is TGCGCCAGCAGTATTCAAAATACAAGCTATGGCTACACCTTC.

This CDR3 reads CASSYSGSPGEQFF. The CDR3 nucleotides are TGTGCCAGCAGTTACAGCGGAAGCCCCGGGGAGCAGTTCTTC. The chain couples TRBV6-5 to TRBJ2-1; weak D call: TRBD2 (5 bases). V was cut by 2 bases and J by 10 bases, with 15 bases left in between. CDR1 is MNHEY, CDR2 SVGAGI, per germline. CDR3 length: 14 residues.

DNA of the CDR3: TGCGCCAGCAGCTTGGGAGGTAGCGGAACCTTTGAGAGCACAGATACGCAGTATTTT. Its translation: CASSLGGSGTFESTDTQYF. This chain links TRBV5-1 with TRBJ2-3, with D perhaps matching TRBD2 (6 bases). CDR3 length equals 19 residues. Trimming removed 0 bases at V and 0 bases at J, with 20 bases between. Per germline, CDR1 SGHRS and CDR2 YFSETQ.

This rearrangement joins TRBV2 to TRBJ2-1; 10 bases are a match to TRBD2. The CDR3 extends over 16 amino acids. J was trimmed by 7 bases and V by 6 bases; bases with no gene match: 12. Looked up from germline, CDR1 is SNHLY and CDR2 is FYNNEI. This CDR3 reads CASSPLGWTSGNEQFF. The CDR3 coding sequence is TGTGCCAGCAGCCCATTGGGGTGGACTAGCGGTAATGAGCAGTTCTTC.

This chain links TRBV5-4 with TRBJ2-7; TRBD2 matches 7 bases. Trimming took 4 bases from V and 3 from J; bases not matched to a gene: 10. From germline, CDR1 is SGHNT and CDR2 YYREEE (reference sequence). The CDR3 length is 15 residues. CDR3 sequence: CASSPGLKGNYEQYF. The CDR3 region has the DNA TGTGCCAGCAGCCCGGGACTAAAAGGAAACTACGAGCAGTACTTC.

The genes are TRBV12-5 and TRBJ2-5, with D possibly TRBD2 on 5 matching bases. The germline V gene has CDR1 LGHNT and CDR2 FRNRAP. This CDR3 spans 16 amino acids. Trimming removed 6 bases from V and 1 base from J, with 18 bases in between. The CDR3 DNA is TGTGCTAGTGGAAAAGGCATAGCGCCCCCCCAAGAGACCCAGTACTTC. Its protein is CASGKGIAPPQETQYF. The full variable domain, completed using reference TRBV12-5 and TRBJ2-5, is DARVTQTPRHKVTEMGQEVTMRCQPILGHNTVFWYRQTMMQGLELLAYFRNRAPLDDSGMPKDRFSAEMPDATLATLKIQPSEPRDSAVYFCASGKGIAPPQETQYFGPGTRLLVL.

CDR3 nucleotides: TGTGCCAGTCCCCCGGGTAGCGGGGGCGGGGAGCTGTTTTTT. This codes for CASPPGSGGGELFF. The chain carries TRBV11-2 and TRBJ2-2; 9 positions match TRBD2. Looked up from germline, CDR1 is SGHAT and CDR2 is FQNNGV. The CDR3 runs 14 residues. V lost 9 bases and J lost 7; bases outside the gene matches: 9.

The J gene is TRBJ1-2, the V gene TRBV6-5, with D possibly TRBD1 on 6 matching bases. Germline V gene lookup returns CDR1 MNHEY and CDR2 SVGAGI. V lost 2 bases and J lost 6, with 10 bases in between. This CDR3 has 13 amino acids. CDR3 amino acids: CASSYDRIDGYTF. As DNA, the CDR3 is TGTGCCAGCAGTTACGACAGGATCGATGGCTACACCTTC.

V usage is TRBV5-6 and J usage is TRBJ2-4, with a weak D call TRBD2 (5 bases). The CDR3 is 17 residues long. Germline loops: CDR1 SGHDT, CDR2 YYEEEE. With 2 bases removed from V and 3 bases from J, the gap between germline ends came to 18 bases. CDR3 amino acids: CASSFRLRGGDKNIQYF. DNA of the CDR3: TGTGCCAGCAGCTTCCGGTTACGTGGAGGAGACAAAAACATTCAGTACTTC.

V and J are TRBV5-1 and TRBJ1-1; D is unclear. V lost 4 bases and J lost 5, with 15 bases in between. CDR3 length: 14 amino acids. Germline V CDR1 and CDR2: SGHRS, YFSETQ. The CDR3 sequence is CASSPSYSTTEAFF. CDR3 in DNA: TGCGCCAGCAGCCCGAGCTATTCGACAACTGAAGCTTTCTTT.

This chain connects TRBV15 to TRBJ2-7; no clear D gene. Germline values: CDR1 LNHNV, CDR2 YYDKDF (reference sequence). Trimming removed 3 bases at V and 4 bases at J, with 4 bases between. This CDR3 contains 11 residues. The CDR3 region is CATSSSYEQYF. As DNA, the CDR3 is TGTGCCACCAGCAGTTCATACGAGCAGTACTTC.

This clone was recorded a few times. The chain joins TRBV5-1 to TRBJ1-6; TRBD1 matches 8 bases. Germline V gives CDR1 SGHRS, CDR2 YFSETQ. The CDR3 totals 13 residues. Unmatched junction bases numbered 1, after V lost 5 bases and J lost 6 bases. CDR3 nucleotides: TGCGCCAGCAGAACAGGGGGTAATTCACCCCTCCACTTT. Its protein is CASRTGGNSPLHF.

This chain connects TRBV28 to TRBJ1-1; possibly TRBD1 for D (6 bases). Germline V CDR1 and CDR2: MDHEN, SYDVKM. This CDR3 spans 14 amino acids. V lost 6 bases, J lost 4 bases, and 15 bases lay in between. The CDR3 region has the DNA TGTGCCAGCAGCTTACAGGGTAGAGGCACTGAAGCTTTCTTT. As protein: CASSLQGRGTEAFF.

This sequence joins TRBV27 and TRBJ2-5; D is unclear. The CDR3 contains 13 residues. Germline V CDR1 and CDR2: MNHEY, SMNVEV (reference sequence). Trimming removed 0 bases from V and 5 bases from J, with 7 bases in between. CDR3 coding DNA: TGTGCCAGCAGTTTATCACTCGCGGAGACCCAGTACTTC. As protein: CASSLSLAETQYF.

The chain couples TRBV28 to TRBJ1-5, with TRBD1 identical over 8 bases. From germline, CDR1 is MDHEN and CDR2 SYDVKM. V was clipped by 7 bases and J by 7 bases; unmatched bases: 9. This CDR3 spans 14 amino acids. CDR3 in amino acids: CASNPGQGGQPQHF. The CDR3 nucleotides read TGTGCCAGCAACCCCGGACAGGGAGGCCAGCCCCAGCATTTT.

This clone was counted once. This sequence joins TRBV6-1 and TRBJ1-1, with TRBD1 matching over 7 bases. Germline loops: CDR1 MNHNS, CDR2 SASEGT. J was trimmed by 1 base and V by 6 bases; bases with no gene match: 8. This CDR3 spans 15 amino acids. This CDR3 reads CASSDRVDRNTEAFF. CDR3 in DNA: TGTGCCAGCAGCGACAGGGTAGACAGGAACACTGAAGCTTTCTTT.

The CDR3 nucleotides read TGTGCCAGCAGTGACTTCGGGGAAACCGGGGAGCTGTTTTTT. Translated: CASSDFGETGELFF. J is TRBJ2-2 and V is TRBV6-4; weak D call: TRBD2 (5 bases). V lost 1 base and J lost 5, with 8 bases in between. This CDR3 has 14 residues. Germline assignment: CDR1 MRHNA and CDR2 SNTAGT.

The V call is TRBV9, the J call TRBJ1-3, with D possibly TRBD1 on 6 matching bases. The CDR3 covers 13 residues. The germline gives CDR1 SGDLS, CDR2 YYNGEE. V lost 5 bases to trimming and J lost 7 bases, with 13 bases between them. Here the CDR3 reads CASSADSRNTIYF. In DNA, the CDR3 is TGTGCCAGCAGTGCGGACAGCAGGAACACCATATATTTT.

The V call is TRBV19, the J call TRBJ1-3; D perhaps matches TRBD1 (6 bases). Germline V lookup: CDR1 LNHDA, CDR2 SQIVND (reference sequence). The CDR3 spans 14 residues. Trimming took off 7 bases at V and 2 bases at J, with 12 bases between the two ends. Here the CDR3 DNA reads TGTGCCAGTACCAATACAGGGCCTGGAAACACCATATATTTT. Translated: CASTNTGPGNTIYF.

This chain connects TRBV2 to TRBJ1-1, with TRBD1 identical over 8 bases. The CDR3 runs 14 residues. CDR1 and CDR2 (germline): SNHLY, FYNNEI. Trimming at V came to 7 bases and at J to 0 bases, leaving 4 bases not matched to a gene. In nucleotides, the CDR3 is TGTGCCAGCATGGTGGACAGGGTGAACACTGAAGCTTTCTTT. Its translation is CASMVDRVNTEAFF. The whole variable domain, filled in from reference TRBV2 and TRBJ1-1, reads EPEVTQTPSHQVTQMGQEVILRCVPISNHLYFYWYRQILGQKVEFLVSFYNNEISEKSEIFDDQFSVERPDGSNFTLKIRSTKLEDSAMYFCASMVDRVNTEAFFGQGTRLTVV.

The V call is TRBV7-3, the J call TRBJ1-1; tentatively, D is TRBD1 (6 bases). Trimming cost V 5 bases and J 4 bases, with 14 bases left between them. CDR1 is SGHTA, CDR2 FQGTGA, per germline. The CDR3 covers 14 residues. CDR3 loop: CASSQAGAGTEAFF. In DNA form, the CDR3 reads TGTGCCAGCAGCCAGGCGGGGGCCGGCACTGAAGCTTTCTTT.

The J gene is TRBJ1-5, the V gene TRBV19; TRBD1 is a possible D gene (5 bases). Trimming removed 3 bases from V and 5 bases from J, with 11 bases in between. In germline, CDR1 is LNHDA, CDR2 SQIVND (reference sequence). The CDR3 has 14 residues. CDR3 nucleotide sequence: TGTGCCAGTAGTATCAGCAGGGTAGATCAGCCCCAGCATTTT. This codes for CASSISRVDQPQHF.

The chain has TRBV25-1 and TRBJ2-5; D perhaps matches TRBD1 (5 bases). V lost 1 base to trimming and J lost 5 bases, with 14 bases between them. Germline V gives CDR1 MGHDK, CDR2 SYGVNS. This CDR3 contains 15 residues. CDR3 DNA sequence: TGTGCCAGCAGTGAATTGGGCAGGGTTATCGAGACCCAGTACTTC. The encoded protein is CASSELGRVIETQYF.

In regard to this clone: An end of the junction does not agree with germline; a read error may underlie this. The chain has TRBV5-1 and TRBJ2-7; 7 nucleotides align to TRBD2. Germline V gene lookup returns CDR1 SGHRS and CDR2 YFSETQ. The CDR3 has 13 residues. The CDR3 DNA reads TGCGCCAGCAGCTTGGAACTAGCGTCAGATCAAAACTTC. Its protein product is CASSLELASDQNF.

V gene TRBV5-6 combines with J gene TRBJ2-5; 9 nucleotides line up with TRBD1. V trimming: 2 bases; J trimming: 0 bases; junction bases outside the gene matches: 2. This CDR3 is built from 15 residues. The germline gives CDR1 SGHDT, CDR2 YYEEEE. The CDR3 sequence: CASSFGTGHQETQYF. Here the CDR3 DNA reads TGTGCCAGCAGCTTCGGGACAGGGCACCAAGAGACCCAGTACTTC.